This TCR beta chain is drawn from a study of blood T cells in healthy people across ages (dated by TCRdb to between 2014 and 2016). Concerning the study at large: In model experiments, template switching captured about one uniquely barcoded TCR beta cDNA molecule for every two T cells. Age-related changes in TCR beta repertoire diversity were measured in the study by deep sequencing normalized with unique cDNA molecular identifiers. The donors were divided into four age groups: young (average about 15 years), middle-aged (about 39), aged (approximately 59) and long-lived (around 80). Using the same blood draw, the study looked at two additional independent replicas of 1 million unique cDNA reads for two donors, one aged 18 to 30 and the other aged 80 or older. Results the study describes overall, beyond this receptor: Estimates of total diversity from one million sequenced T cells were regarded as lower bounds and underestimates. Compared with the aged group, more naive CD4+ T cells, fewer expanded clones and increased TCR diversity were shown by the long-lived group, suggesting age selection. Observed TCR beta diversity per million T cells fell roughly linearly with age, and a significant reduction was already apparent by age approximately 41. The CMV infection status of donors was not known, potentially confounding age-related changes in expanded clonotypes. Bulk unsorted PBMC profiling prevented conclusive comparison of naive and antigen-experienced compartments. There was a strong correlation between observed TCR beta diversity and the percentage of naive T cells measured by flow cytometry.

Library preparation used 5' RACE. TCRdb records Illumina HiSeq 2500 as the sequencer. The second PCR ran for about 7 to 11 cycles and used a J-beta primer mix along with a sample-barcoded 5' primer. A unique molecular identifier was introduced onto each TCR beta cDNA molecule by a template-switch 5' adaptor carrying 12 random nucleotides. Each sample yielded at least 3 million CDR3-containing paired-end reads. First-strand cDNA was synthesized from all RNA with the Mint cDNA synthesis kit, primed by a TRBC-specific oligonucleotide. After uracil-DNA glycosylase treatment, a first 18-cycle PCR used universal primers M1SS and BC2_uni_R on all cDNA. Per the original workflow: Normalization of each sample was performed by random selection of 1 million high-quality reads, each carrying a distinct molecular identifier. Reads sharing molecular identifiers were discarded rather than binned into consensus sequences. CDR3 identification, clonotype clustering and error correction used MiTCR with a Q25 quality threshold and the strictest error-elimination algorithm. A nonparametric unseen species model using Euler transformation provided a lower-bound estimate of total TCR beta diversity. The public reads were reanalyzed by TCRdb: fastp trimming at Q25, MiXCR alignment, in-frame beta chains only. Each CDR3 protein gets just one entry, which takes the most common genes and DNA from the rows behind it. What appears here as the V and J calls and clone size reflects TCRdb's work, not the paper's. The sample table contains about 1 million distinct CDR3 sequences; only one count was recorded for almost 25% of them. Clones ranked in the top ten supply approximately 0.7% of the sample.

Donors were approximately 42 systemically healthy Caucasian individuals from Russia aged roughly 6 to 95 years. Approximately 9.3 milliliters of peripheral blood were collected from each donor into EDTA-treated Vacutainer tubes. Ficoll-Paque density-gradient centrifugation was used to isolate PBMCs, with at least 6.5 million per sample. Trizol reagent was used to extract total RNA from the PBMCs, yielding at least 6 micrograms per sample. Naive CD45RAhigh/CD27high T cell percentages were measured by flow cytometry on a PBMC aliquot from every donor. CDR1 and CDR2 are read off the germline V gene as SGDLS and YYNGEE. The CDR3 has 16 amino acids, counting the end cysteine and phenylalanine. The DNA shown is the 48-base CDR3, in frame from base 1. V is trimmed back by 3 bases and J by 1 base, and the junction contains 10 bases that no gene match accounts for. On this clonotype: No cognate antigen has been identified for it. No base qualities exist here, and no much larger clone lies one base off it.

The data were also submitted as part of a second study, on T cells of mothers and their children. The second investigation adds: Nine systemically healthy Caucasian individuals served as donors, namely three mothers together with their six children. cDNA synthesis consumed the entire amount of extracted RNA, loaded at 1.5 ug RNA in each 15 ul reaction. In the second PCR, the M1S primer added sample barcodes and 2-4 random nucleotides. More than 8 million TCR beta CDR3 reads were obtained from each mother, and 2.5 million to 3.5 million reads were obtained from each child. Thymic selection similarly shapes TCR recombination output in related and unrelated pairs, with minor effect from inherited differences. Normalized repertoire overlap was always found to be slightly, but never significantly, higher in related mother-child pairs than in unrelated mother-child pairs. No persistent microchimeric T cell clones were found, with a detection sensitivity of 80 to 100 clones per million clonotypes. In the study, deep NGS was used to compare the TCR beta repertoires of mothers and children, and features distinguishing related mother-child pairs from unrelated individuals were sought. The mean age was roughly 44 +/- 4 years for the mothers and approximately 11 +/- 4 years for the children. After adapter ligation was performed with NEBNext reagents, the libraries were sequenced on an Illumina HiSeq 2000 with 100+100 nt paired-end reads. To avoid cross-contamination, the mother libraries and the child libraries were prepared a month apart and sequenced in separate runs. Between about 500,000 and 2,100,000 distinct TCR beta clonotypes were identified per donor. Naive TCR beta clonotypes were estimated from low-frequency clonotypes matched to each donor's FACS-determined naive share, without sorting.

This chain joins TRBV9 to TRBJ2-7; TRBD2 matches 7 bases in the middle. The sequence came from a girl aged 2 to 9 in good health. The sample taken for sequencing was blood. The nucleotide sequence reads TGTGCCAGCAGCGCAGGTAGCAGCGGGGTTTCCTACGAGCAGTACTTC. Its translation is CASSAGSSGVSYEQYF. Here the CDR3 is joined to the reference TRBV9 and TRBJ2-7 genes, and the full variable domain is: DSGVTQTPKHLITATGQRVTLRCSPRSGDLSVYWYQQSLDQGLQFLIQYYNGEERAKGNILERFSAQQFPDLHSELNLSSLELGDSALYFCASSAGSSGVSYEQYFGPGTRLTVT.